These 6 T cell receptor beta chains came from one sample sequenced in a study of blood T cell repertoires in COVID-19. The table came from immunoSEQ multiplex PCR; TCRdb's copy has only in-frame clones and leaves some out. Of fewer than 250,000 clones listed, 84% are singletons. Sequencing used peripheral blood. These receptors all stem from a middle-aged man with acute or convalescent COVID-19.

The chain links TRBV7-9 to TRBJ2-6; tentative D call: TRBD1 (7 bases). CDR1 and CDR2 (germline): SEHNR, FQNEAQ (reference sequence). V was shortened by 1 base and J by 1 base, with 14 bases between the two germline ends. The CDR3 consists of 18 residues. The CDR3 protein is CASSLVGGGKSGANVLTF. CDR3 coding DNA: TGTGCCAGCAGCTTAGTCGGAGGGGGCAAGTCTGGGGCCAACGTCCTGACTTTC.

V and J are TRBV30 and TRBJ2-1; 10 bases are a match to TRBD2. This CDR3 has 16 amino acids. The germline gives CDR1 GTSNPN, CDR2 SVGIG (reference sequence). The ends lost 0 bases at V and 2 bases at J; junction bases unmatched: 4. Here the CDR3 reads CAWSVGTSGAYNEQFF. The CDR3 nucleotides read TGTGCCTGGAGTGTAGGTACTAGCGGGGCCTACAATGAGCAGTTCTTC.

The chain links TRBV5-5 to TRBJ1-1, with 8 bases fitting TRBD1. CDR3 length equals 14 residues. CDR1 and CDR2 from the germline V gene are SGHKS and YYEKEE (reference sequence). J gave up 9 bases and V 3 bases, and 10 bases lay outside the gene matches. The chain's CDR3 is CASSSVDRGGKAFF. The CDR3 nucleotides are TGTGCCAGCAGCTCCGTTGACAGGGGAGGGAAAGCTTTCTTT.

The chain joins TRBV6-4 to TRBJ1-2, with D unclear. The CDR3 has 13 residues. V was cut by 3 bases and J by 7 bases, with 12 bases left in between. The germline CDR1 and CDR2 sequences are MRHNA and SNTAGT. The CDR3 nucleotides read TGTGCCAGCAGTGAGGACCCTGCGGGTGGCTACACCTTC. Residues: CASSEDPAGGYTF.

This rearrangement joins TRBV28 to TRBJ2-7; TRBD1 aligns across 8 bases. Germline assignment: CDR1 MDHEN and CDR2 SYDVKM. The trim removed 2 bases at V and 2 bases at J, leaving 8 bases unmatched. CDR3 size: 16 residues. The CDR3 reads CASSLIWGDRPYEQYF. The CDR3 DNA reads as TGTGCCAGCAGTTTAATTTGGGGGGACAGGCCCTACGAGCAGTACTTC. The whole variable domain, filled in from reference TRBV28 and TRBJ2-7, reads DVKVTQSSRYLVKRTGEKVFLECVQDMDHENMFWYRQDPGLGLRLIYFSYDVKMKEKGDIPEGYSVSREKKERFSLILESASTNQTSMYLCASSLIWGDRPYEQYFGPGTRLTVT.

This clone was counted many times. The V gene is TRBV9, the J gene TRBJ1-3; possible D gene TRBD1, 6 bases. Looked up from germline, CDR1 is SGDLS and CDR2 is YYNGEE. The CDR3 is 15 residues long. Trimming took off 1 base at V and 3 bases at J, with 11 bases between the two ends. The CDR3 bases are TGTGCCAGCAGCGTAACGGGGGGGCTTGGAAACACCATATATTTT. It yields the protein CASSVTGGLGNTIYF.